This record concerns one T cell receptor (beta chain) sequence. Trimming took 7 bases from V and 0 from J; bases not matched to a gene: 3. The CDR3 runs 13 residues. Germline lookup yields CDR1 MGHDK and CDR2 SYGVNS. The PCR employed 60 Vbeta primers together with 13 Jbeta primers. Repertoires were generated with immunoSEQ multiplex PCR, while TCRdb's copy carries only in-frame clones and drops some. The sample has around 130,000 clones; approximately 83% are singletons. These data come from a study of cytomegalovirus exposure and HLA in healthy donors. The sequencing sample was made of PBMCs. V usage is TRBV25-1 and J usage is TRBJ2-7; 7 bases map to TRBD2. The TCR was taken from a girl aged 2 to 9 in good health and CMV-seronegative. The CDR3 protein is CASTLAGSYEQYF. CDR3 in DNA: TGTGCCAGCACGTTAGCGGGCTCCTACGAGCAGTACTTC.